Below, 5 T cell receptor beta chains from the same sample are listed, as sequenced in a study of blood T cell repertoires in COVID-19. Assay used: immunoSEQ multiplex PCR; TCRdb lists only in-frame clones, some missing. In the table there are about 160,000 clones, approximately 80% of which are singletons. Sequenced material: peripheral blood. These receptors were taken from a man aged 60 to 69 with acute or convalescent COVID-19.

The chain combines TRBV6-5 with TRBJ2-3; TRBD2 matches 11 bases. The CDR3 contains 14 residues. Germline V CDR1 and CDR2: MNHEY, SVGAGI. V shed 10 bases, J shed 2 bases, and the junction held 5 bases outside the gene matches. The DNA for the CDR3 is TGTGCCACCGGGACTAGCGGTATCACAGATACGCAGTATTTT. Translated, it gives CATGTSGITDTQYF.

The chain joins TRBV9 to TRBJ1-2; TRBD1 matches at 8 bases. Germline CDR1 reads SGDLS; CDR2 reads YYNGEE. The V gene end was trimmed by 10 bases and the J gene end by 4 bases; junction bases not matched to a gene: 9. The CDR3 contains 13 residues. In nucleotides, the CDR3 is TGTGCCGGAGGACAGGGTTTTGTCTATGGCTACACCTTC. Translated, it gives CAGGQGFVYGYTF.

CDR3 region: CASSVVPRGATEAFF. The DNA of the CDR3 is TGTGCCAGCAGCGTAGTTCCCCGGGGGGCCACTGAAGCTTTCTTT. The V gene is TRBV9, the J gene TRBJ1-1, with a possible D match to TRBD1 (6 bases). The CDR3 sequence is 15 residues long. V was cut by 0 bases and J by 4 bases, with 13 bases left in between. CDR1 is SGDLS and CDR2 is YYNGEE in the germline V gene.

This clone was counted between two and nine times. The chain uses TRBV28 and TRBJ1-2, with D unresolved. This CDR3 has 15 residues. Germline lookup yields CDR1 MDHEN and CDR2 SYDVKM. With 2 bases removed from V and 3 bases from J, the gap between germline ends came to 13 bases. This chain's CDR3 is CASSLRERRDYGYTF. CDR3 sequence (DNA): TGTGCCAGCAGTTTAAGGGAGCGGCGGGACTATGGCTACACCTTC.

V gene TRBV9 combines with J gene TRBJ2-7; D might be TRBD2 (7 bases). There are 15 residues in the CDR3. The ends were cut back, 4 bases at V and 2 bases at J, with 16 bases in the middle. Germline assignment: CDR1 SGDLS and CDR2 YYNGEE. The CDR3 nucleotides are TGTGCCAGCAGCCCAGGGGCTAGCGGTACCTACGAGCAGTACTTC. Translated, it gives CASSPGASGTYEQYF.